The rows below give T cell receptor beta chains drawn from one sample of a study of blood T cell repertoires in COVID-19. Here immunoSEQ multiplex PCR was the method, and the copy in TCRdb shows in-frame clones only, minus some. Found here are about 60,000 clones, approximately 90% of them singletons; the top ten hold roughly 1.4%. The specimen was peripheral blood. The receptors were gathered from a man in his sixties with acute or convalescent COVID-19. Each CDR3 is given with its conserved first and last residue. A D gene is named only where the DNA matches it firmly. Clone size is not always given. Where it is, it says once, few, many or a class for expanded clones.

d_call clone_size j_call v_call cdr3_aa cdr3_nt
. . TRBJ1-5 TRBV19 CASSIDVSGNQPQHF TGTGCCAGTAGTATAGATGTTTCGGGGAATCAGCCCCAGCATTTT
. few TRBJ1-2 TRBV25-1 CASSERGGYGYTF TGTGCCAGCAGTGAAAGAGGGGGATATGGCTACACCTTC
. . TRBJ2-3 TRBV7-2 CASSLSRNGVTDTQYF TGTGCCAGCAGCTTGTCTCGAAACGGGGTCACAGATACGCAGTATTTT
TRBD1 . TRBJ1-1 TRBV7-2 CASSSPPGTGFTEAFF TGTGCCAGCAGCTCTCCCCCCGGGACAGGGTTCACTGAAGCTTTCTTT
TRBD1 . TRBJ2-7 TRBV6-5 CASSYPGQGYEQYF TGTGCCAGCAGTTACCCGGGACAGGGCTACGAGCAGTACTTC
TRBD1 few TRBJ1-2 TRBV5-6 CASSSTLGQGARIGGYTF TGTGCCAGCAGCTCAACCCTGGGACAGGGGGCGCGGATTGGTGGCTACACCTTC
. . TRBJ1-2 TRBV9 CASSVDTNYGYTF TGTGCCAGCAGCGTAGACACGAACTATGGCTACACCTTC
. . TRBJ1-5 TRBV6-5 CASSSDRNQPQHF TGTGCCAGCAGCTCCGACAGGAATCAGCCCCAGCATTTT
. . TRBJ2-3 TRBV30 CAWSVGGGQVEDTQYF TGTGCCTGGAGTGTAGGTGGGGGCCAGGTTGAAGATACGCAGTATTTT
. . TRBJ1-2 TRBV28 CASSNPWDIARGYGYTF TGTGCCAGCAGTAACCCGTGGGACATCGCTCGGGGCTATGGCTACACCTTC
. . TRBJ1-1 TRBV7-9 CASSLLNRGNTEAFF TGTGCCAGCAGCTTACTCAATAGAGGGAACACTGAAGCTTTCTTT
. few TRBJ2-7 TRBV7-2 CASSFNPGSSYEQYF TGTGCCAGCAGCTTTAATCCCGGGAGCTCCTACGAGCAGTACTTC
TRBD2 . TRBJ2-7 TRBV5-5 CASRSDGGVAGGPWGEQYF TGTGCCAGCAGAAGCGACGGTGGGGTAGCGGGAGGCCCCTGGGGCGAGCAGTACTTC
TRBD2 . TRBJ2-1 TRBV6-4 CASSDHLTSGYEQFF TGTGCCAGCAGTGACCATCTGACTAGCGGCTATGAGCAGTTCTTC
TRBD1 . TRBJ1-2 TRBV6-4 CASSPGTDNYGYTF TGTGCCAGCAGTCCCGGGACAGATAACTATGGCTACACCTTC
TRBD1 . TRBJ1-1 TRBV29-1 CSVEQTGGHTEAFF TGCAGCGTTGAGCAGACAGGGGGTCACACTGAAGCTTTCTTT
. . TRBJ1-6 TRBV25-1 CASSERHSYNSPLHF TGTGCCAGCAGTGAAAGACACTCATATAATTCACCCCTCCACTTT
TRBD1 once TRBJ2-2 TRBV19 CASTLTGGTNTGELFF TGTGCCAGTACCTTAACAGGGGGTACCAACACCGGGGAGCTGTTTTTT
TRBD2 . TRBJ2-3 TRBV4-3 CASSQALAGVGGDTQYF TGCGCCAGCAGCCAGGCCTTAGCGGGAGTAGGCGGAGATACGCAGTATTTT
TRBD1 . TRBJ1-5 TRBV3-1/TRBV3-2 CASSLGTGNQPQHF TGTGCCAGCAGTCTTGGGACAGGGAATCAGCCCCAGCATTTT
TRBD1 . TRBJ2-7 TRBV7-8 CASSPSRQGAEQYF TGTGCCAGCAGCCCAAGTCGACAGGGGGCAGAGCAGTACTTC
. . TRBJ1-6 TRBV18 CASSPDRANSPLHF TGTGCCAGCTCACCGGACAGAGCTAATTCACCCCTCCACTTT
TRBD1 . TRBJ1-2 TRBV27 CASLPSGGGYGYTF TGTGCCAGCCTGCCATCAGGGGGCGGCTATGGCTACACCTTC
. . TRBJ1-2 TRBV27 CASSLREGPYGYTF TGTGCCAGCAGTTTAAGGGAGGGCCCCTATGGCTACACCTTC
. . TRBJ1-2 TRBV10-3 CAIRTGGQKDGYTF TGTGCCATCAGGACGGGGGGGCAGAAGGATGGCTACACCTTC
. . TRBJ1-2 TRBV6-2/TRBV6-3 CASSYSRGWNGYTF TGTGCCAGCAGTTACTCAAGAGGGTGGAACGGCTACACCTTC
. . TRBJ2-3 TRBV6-5 CASSFLQGSDTQYF TGTGCCAGCAGTTTTTTACAGGGCTCAGATACGCAGTATTTT
. . TRBJ1-3 TRBV9 CASSAIGGLDTIYF TGTGCCAGCAGTGCTATTGGGGGCTTGGACACCATATATTTT
TRBD2 . TRBJ2-7 TRBV6-6 CASSPGAGGANYEQYF TGTGCCAGCAGTCCCGGGGCGGGAGGAGCGAACTACGAGCAGTACTTC
. . TRBJ2-7 TRBV7-8 CASSREIGIDEQYF TGTGCCAGCAGTAGGGAGATAGGAATAGACGAGCAGTACTTC
. . TRBJ2-1 TRBV7-7 CASSLVPAEYNEQFF TGTGCTAGCAGCTTAGTTCCAGCGGAATACAATGAGCAGTTCTTC
TRBD1 . TRBJ2-2 TRBV19 CASSLGTGSGGELFF TGTGCCAGTAGTCTTGGGACAGGGTCTGGCGGGGAGCTGTTTTTT
. . TRBJ1-4 TRBV6-5 CASSYSTTATNEKLFF TGTGCCAGCAGTTACTCGACGACTGCAACTAATGAAAAACTGTTTTTT
TRBD1 . TRBJ1-1 TRBV4-2 CASSHPDREYSEAFF TGTGCCAGCAGCCACCCGGACAGGGAATATTCTGAAGCTTTCTTT
TRBD1 . TRBJ1-1 TRBV5-5 CASSRGTGTEAFF TGTGCCAGCAGCCGAGGGACAGGCACTGAAGCTTTCTTT
. . TRBJ2-3 TRBV29-1 CSVGRSGDGGTDTQYF TGCAGCGTTGGGCGGTCAGGGGACGGTGGCACAGATACGCAGTATTTT
. . TRBJ1-2 TRBV6-5 CASSYEQYSSGGYTF TGTGCCAGCAGTTACGAACAGTACTCCTCTGGTGGCTACACCTTC
TRBD2 . TRBJ2-2 TRBV5-1 CASSSGLAGVFGNTGELFF TGCGCCAGCAGCTCGGGACTAGCGGGAGTGTTCGGTAACACCGGGGAGCTGTTTTTT
TRBD2 . TRBJ2-1 TRBV9 CASSVEPSGSPENEQFF TGTGCCAGCAGCGTAGAACCTAGCGGGAGCCCAGAAAATGAGCAGTTCTTC
. . TRBJ1-1 TRBV18 CASSLGENTEAFF TGTGCCAGCTCCCTCGGAGAGAACACTGAAGCTTTCTTT
. . TRBJ1-1 TRBV28 CASSTTRDTEAFF TGTGCCAGCAGTACTACTAGGGACACTGAAGCTTTCTTT
. . TRBJ2-7 TRBV4-3 CASSQDHQGTYEQYF TGCGCCAGCAGCCAAGATCATCAGGGTACCTACGAGCAGTACTTC
TRBD2 . TRBJ2-5 TRBV6-2/TRBV6-3 CASSRLSGSGETQYF TGTGCCAGCAGCCGACTGAGCGGGAGTGGTGAGACCCAGTACTTC
. . TRBJ2-1 TRBV5-8 CASSSRGSSYNEQFF TGTGCCAGCAGCTCCAGGGGCAGCTCCTACAATGAGCAGTTCTTC
. . TRBJ2-7 TRBV29-1 CSVGVADEQYF TGCAGCGTTGGGGTGGCGGACGAGCAGTACTTC
TRBD1 . TRBJ2-7 TRBV9 CASSAHPTGTGAYEQYF TGTGCCAGCAGCGCCCATCCAACCGGGACAGGGGCCTACGAGCAGTACTTC
TRBD2 . TRBJ2-5 TRBV5-1 CASSSSSGRAYSGTQYF TGCGCCAGCAGCTCCTCAAGCGGGAGGGCCTATTCAGGGACCCAGTACTTC
TRBD1 . TRBJ2-7 TRBV7-3 CASSLTGQGINEQYF TGTGCCAGCAGCTTAACAGGACAGGGGATCAACGAGCAGTACTTC
. . TRBJ2-1 TRBV6-4 CASKSSGFHNEQFF TGTGCCAGCAAAAGCAGCGGGTTTCACAATGAGCAGTTCTTC
. . TRBJ1-1 TRBV6-2/TRBV6-3 CASSPRDLVGGTEAFF TGTGCCAGCAGTCCCAGGGACTTGGTAGGTGGCACTGAAGCTTTCTTT
. . TRBJ1-3 TRBV30 CAWTGVASRTSGNTIYF TGTGCCTGGACGGGAGTGGCCTCCCGAACCTCTGGAAACACCATATATTTT
TRBD2 . TRBJ2-1 TRBV9 CASSAQILAVNEQFF TGTGCCAGCAGCGCCCAGATACTAGCGGTCAATGAGCAGTTCTTC